The 21 T cell receptor beta chains below all came from one sample that was sequenced in a study of blood T cell repertoires in COVID-19. The table came from immunoSEQ multiplex PCR; TCRdb's copy has only in-frame clones and leaves some out. The sample holds about 100,000 clones, about 86% seen once. Sample: peripheral blood. The receptors stem from a woman aged 60 to 75 in a cohort sampled during active or convalescent COVID-19.

The chain recombines TRBV5-5 with TRBJ1-6; 8 positions agree with TRBD1. Germline CDR1 SGHKS, CDR2 YYEKEE (reference sequence). The CDR3 contains 17 residues. Trimming cost V 4 bases and J 0 bases; bases outside gene matches: 6. The CDR3 bases are TGTGCCAGCAGCACCCGACAGGGGAGCTCCTATAATTCACCCCTCCACTTT. Translated: CASSTRQGSSYNSPLHF.

This sequence joins TRBV27 and TRBJ2-2; unclear D gene. Germline V CDR1 and CDR2: MNHEY, SMNVEV (reference sequence). V dropped 1 base and J dropped 0 bases, with 9 bases sitting between them. The CDR3 extends over 16 amino acids. This CDR3 is CASSLLSITNTGELFF. In DNA form, the CDR3 reads TGTGCCAGCAGTTTATTGAGTATAACGAACACCGGGGAGCTGTTTTTT.

The rearrangement joins TRBV28 to TRBJ1-5; weak D call: TRBD1 (5 bases). The CDR3 has 14 amino acids. CDR1 is MDHEN and CDR2 is SYDVKM in the germline V gene. V was shortened by 6 bases and J by 7 bases, with 16 bases between the two germline ends. CDR3 in DNA: TGTGCCAGCAGCCCGCACAGGAAGGACCAGCCCCAGCATTTT. It translates to CASSPHRKDQPQHF.

The genes are TRBV27 and TRBJ1-2; 8 positions match TRBD1. The CDR3 has 13 residues. The trim removed 8 bases at V and 6 bases at J, leaving 8 bases unmatched. Germline loops: CDR1 MNHEY, CDR2 SMNVEV (reference sequence). Here the CDR3 reads CASALQGANGYTF. The CDR3 coding sequence is TGTGCCAGCGCCCTTCAGGGGGCTAATGGCTACACCTTC.

The chain joins TRBV4-1 to TRBJ2-2, with D unclear. The CDR3 contains 16 residues. The V gene lost 1 base and the J gene lost 4 bases, with 13 bases spanning the gap. Germline-derived CDR1 and CDR2 are MGHRA and YSYEKL. CDR3 sequence (DNA): TGCGCCAGCAGCCAAGTCCCTCTAGAGGCCACCGGGGAGCTGTTTTTT. Encoded protein: CASSQVPLEATGELFF.

This rearrangement joins TRBV20-1 to TRBJ2-1; TRBD2 agrees at 8 bases. With 3 bases clipped from V and 8 bases from J, the junction kept 9 bases outside the gene matches. The CDR3 has 14 amino acids. Germline loops: CDR1 DFQATT, CDR2 SNEGSKA (reference sequence). In nucleotides, the CDR3 is TGCAGTGCTAGTAGCGGGGCGGAAAGCTATGAGCAGTTCTTC. Translation gives CSASSGAESYEQFF.

The genes are TRBV24-1 and TRBJ1-1, with 8 nucleotides matching TRBD1. Germline CDR1 is KGHDR and CDR2 is SFDVKD. Germline trimming cut 3 bases from V and 1 base from J; bases unmatched to any gene: 3. The CDR3 sequence is 15 residues long. CDR3 nucleotides: TGTGCCACCAGTGATGAGGACAGGGCGAACACTGAAGCTTTCTTT. It encodes CATSDEDRANTEAFF.

This sequence joins TRBV3-1 (or the pseudogene TRBV3-2) and TRBJ2-5, with TRBD2 matching 14 bases. This CDR3 has 22 residues. The germline V gene encodes CDR1 LGHDT and CDR2 YNNKEL (reference sequence). V lost 4 bases, J lost 5 bases, and 24 bases stayed unmatched. DNA of the CDR3: TGTGCCAGCAGCCGATACCCCCGGACTAGCGGGAGGACCACAATGCTTCTGGAGACCCAGTACTTC. It codes for CASSRYPRTSGRTTMLLETQYF.

The chain has TRBV19 and TRBJ2-7; TRBD1 aligns across 7 bases. The CDR3 extends over 13 amino acids. The V and J ends lost 3 bases and 3 bases, in that order; junction bases with no gene match: 2. Germline CDR1 LNHDA, CDR2 SQIVND (reference sequence). DNA of the CDR3: TGTGCCAGTAGTATTAACAGGGGCTACGAGCAGTACTTC. Its protein product is CASSINRGYEQYF.

J is TRBJ1-1 and V is TRBV6-5, with D perhaps TRBD1 (6 bases). Germline CDR1 and CDR2: MNHEY and SVGAGI. The CDR3 extends over 13 amino acids. Deletions cut 7 bases from V and 2 bases from J, with 11 bases between. In DNA form, the CDR3 reads TGTGCCAGCACCGTAGGGGGAAACACTGAAGCTTTCTTT. Its translation: CASTVGGNTEAFF.

The chain uses TRBV6-5 and TRBJ2-5, with D possibly being TRBD1 (6 bases). CDR1 and CDR2 from the germline V gene are MNHEY and SVGAGI. The CDR3 contains 15 residues. The germline V and J ends were trimmed by 6 bases and 2 bases, with 16 bases remaining between them. In nucleotides, the CDR3 is TGTGCCAGCAGACCCATCGGACAGACACAAGAGACCCAGTACTTC. Amino acids: CASRPIGQTQETQYF.

The chain links TRBV11-1 to TRBJ2-5; D is possibly TRBD1 (5 bases). Trimming removed 4 bases from V and 1 base from J, with 7 bases in between. The CDR3 covers 13 residues. Germline CDR1 and CDR2: SGHAT and FQDESV (reference sequence). The CDR3 reads CASSSTVQETQYF. The DNA of the CDR3 is TGTGCCAGCAGCTCGACAGTCCAAGAGACCCAGTACTTC.

V gene TRBV5-1 combines with J gene TRBJ1-1, with D hard to call. CDR3 length: 15 amino acids. Trimming removed 1 base at V and 0 bases at J, with 10 bases between. Germline lookup yields CDR1 SGHRS and CDR2 YFSETQ. As DNA, the CDR3 is TGCGCCAGCAGCTTGTCGTACCAGTTGAACACTGAAGCTTTCTTT. It translates to CASSLSYQLNTEAFF. Full variable domain (rest looked up from reference TRBV5-1 and TRBJ1-1): KAGVTQTPRYLIKTRGQQVTLSCSPISGHRSVSWYQQTPGQGLQFLFEYFSETQRNKGNFPGRFSGRQFSNSRSEMNVSTLELGDSALYLCASSLSYQLNTEAFFGQGTRLTVV.

The chain is built from TRBV2 and TRBJ2-7; 14 bases line up with TRBD2. Trimming took 6 bases from V and 3 from J; bases not matched to a gene: 4. The CDR3 loop spans 15 amino acids. The germline V gene encodes CDR1 SNHLY and CDR2 FYNNEI. Written as DNA, the CDR3 is TGTGCCAGCAGGACCGGGACTAGCGGGAGCTACGAGCAGTACTTC. Translated, it gives CASRTGTSGSYEQYF.

V usage is TRBV6-1 and J usage is TRBJ1-1; TRBD1 aligns across 8 bases. Trimming took 6 bases from V and 5 from J; bases not matched to a gene: 11. This CDR3 spans 15 amino acids. Germline values: CDR1 MNHNS, CDR2 SASEGT. The CDR3 coding sequence is TGTGCCAGCAGCTCTCCCGGGACAGGTGGGACTGAAGCTTTCTTT. Its protein is CASSSPGTGGTEAFF.

The chain links TRBV19 to TRBJ1-1; D unclear. CDR3 length: 14 amino acids. V dropped 2 bases and J dropped 6 bases, with 13 bases sitting between them. Germline-derived CDR1 and CDR2 are LNHDA and SQIVND (reference sequence). CDR3 sequence reads: CASSIFSGYAEAFF. The CDR3, as DNA: TGTGCCAGTAGTATATTTTCCGGGTATGCTGAAGCTTTCTTT.

The V gene is TRBV10-1, the J gene TRBJ2-1; 10 bases agree with TRBD2. The J segment lost 1 base and the V segment lost 6 bases, leaving 3 bases of the junction unmatched. The CDR3 is 15 amino acids. Germline CDR1 is WNHNN and CDR2 is SYGVQD (reference sequence). CDR3 DNA: TGCGCCAGCAGGGATAGCGGGGGGTCCTACAATGAGCAGTTCTTC. Its translation is CASRDSGGSYNEQFF.

The J gene is TRBJ2-3, the V gene TRBV5-3; D perhaps matches TRBD2 (6 bases). TRBV5-3 is placed among ORFs of uncertain function. V was pared by 6 bases and J by 4 bases, with 12 bases between. The CDR3 covers 13 residues. In DNA, the CDR3 is TGTGCCAGAACCTCACCGGGGGCAGATACGCAGTATTTT. This gives the protein CARTSPGADTQYF.

This sequence joins TRBV5-6 and TRBJ1-1; TRBD1 matches at 10 bases. V dropped 4 bases and J dropped 0; count of bases not matched to a gene: 9. The length of the CDR3 is 17 residues. The germline gives CDR1 SGHDT, CDR2 YYEEEE. The DNA for the CDR3 is TGTGCCAGCAGCACTTGGACAGGGGGACACATGAACACTGAAGCTTTCTTT. Residues: CASSTWTGGHMNTEAFF.

The chain links TRBV28 to TRBJ2-1; 10 positions agree with TRBD2. Germline V gene data show CDR1 as MDHEN and CDR2 as SYDVKM. The CDR3 extends over 18 amino acids. With 2 bases clipped from V and 4 bases from J, the junction kept 11 bases outside the gene matches. This chain's CDR3 is CASSLRELAGPPYNEQFF. The CDR3 DNA is TGTGCCAGCAGTTTAAGGGAACTAGCGGGGCCTCCTTACAATGAGCAGTTCTTC.

V and J are TRBV19 and TRBJ1-5, with 9 bases aligning to TRBD1. Looked up from germline, CDR1 is LNHDA and CDR2 is SQIVND (reference sequence). Trimming took 5 bases from V and 4 from J; bases not matched to a gene: 9. The CDR3 extends over 16 amino acids. The CDR3: CASSGAGQGGNQPQHF. CDR3 nucleotide sequence: TGTGCCAGTAGTGGGGCGGGACAGGGAGGAAATCAGCCCCAGCATTTT.